This T cell receptor (beta chain) was observed in a study of cytotoxic CD8 clonotypes in ibrutinib-treated CLL. Method: immunoSEQ multiplex PCR; TCRdb's copy keeps in-frame clones and lacks some. This table has more than 150,000 clones, roughly 72% appearing once. The germline gives CDR1 SGHTA, CDR2 FQGNSA. The V and J ends lost 6 bases and 7 bases respectively, with 19 bases between them. The CDR3 spans 15 residues. The sequenced sample was PBMCs, obtained after 24 months of ibrutinib treatment. The source of this sequence is a human donor with chronic lymphocytic leukemia. V is TRBV7-2 and J is TRBJ2-1, with D maybe TRBD2 (6 bases). This chain's CDR3 is CASRHGGGGKNEQFF. CDR3 sequence (DNA): TGTGCCAGCAGACATGGGGGAGGTGGGAAGAATGAGCAGTTCTTC.